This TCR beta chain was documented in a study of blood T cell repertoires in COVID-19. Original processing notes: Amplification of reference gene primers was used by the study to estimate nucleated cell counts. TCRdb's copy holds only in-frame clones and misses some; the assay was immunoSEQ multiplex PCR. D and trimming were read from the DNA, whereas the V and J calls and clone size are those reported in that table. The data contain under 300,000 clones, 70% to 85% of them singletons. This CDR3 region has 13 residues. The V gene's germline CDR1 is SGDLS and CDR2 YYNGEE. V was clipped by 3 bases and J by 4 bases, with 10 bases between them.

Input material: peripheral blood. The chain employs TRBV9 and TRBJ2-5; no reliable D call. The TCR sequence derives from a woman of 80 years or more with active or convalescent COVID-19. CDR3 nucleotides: TGTGCCAGCAGCGCCCGACTCCTAGAGACCCAGTACTTC. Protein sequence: CASSARLLETQYF.